The 6 T cell receptor beta chains below come from one sample, sequenced in a study of early T cells in non-severe SARS-CoV-2 infection. TCRdb analysed the 5' RACE reads with MiXCR anew, one entry per CDR3 protein. The table has tens of thousands of distinct CDR3 sequences, around 11% seen once. The sample comprised whole blood. The receptors stem from an adult who was a healthcare worker with PCR-confirmed SARS-CoV-2 infection or an uninfected control (not recorded which).

The gene calls are TRBV6-5 and TRBJ2-6; a possible D gene is TRBD1 (5 bases). The V end lost 4 bases, the J end lost 4 bases, and 17 bases lay between the germline ends. The CDR3 extends over 17 amino acids. Germline assignment: CDR1 MNHEY and CDR2 SVGAGI. This chain's CDR3 is CASSSTVPSVGANVLTF. The CDR3 DNA is TGTGCCAGCAGTTCGACAGTGCCCTCCGTCGGGGCCAACGTCCTGACTTTC.

This clonotype was detected a few times. V usage is TRBV29-1 and J usage is TRBJ2-1; 10 positions agree with TRBD2. The CDR3 has 15 amino acids. Losses at the gene ends were 2 bases for V and 5 bases for J; bases not matched to a gene: 6. Germline CDR1 reads SQVTM; CDR2 reads ANQGSEA. The CDR3 sequence: CSVEYGLAVNNEQFF. DNA of the CDR3: TGCAGCGTTGAATATGGACTAGCGGTTAACAATGAGCAGTTCTTC.

This clonotype was seen a few times. CDR3 nucleotides: TGTGCCAGCAGTGAAGCGGACAGGGGGAGAGGTAACTATGGCTACACCTTC. Its protein product is CASSEADRGRGNYGYTF. The chain employs TRBV2 and TRBJ1-2, with 10 positions matching TRBD1. J lost 1 base, V lost 0 bases, and 5 bases had no gene match. The CDR3 spans 17 residues. In germline, CDR1 is SNHLY, CDR2 FYNNEI.

The chain combines TRBV5-1 with TRBJ2-3, with 8 positions matching TRBD2. The J segment lost 1 base and the V segment lost 0 bases, leaving 4 bases of the junction unmatched. The CDR3 totals 16 residues. Germline V gene lookup returns CDR1 SGHRS and CDR2 YFSETQ. CDR3 sequence (DNA): TGCGCCAGCAGCTTGGCCGGGACTAGAGGCACAGATACGCAGTATTTT. This codes for CASSLAGTRGTDTQYF.

This clonotype was observed at least ten times. This rearrangement joins TRBV12-3 or TRBV12-4 to TRBJ1-2; 7 positions agree with TRBD1. The CDR3 extends over 20 amino acids. V lost 6 bases, J lost 4 bases, and 26 bases stayed unmatched. Written as DNA, the CDR3 is TGTGCCAGCAGCCCCTTGAGGGGGCAGGGACAACCGAAGGCTCCCTATGGCTACACCTTC. As protein: CASSPLRGQGQPKAPYGYTF.

In this sample, this clonotype turned up many times. This rearrangement joins TRBV6-2 or TRBV6-3 to TRBJ1-1; D uncertain. CDR1 is MNHEY, CDR2 SVGEGT, per germline. This CDR3 contains 14 residues. Trimming cost V 6 bases and J 1 base, with 12 bases left between them. The CDR3 protein is CASSIQHSNTEAFF. Here the CDR3 DNA reads TGTGCCAGCAGCATACAGCATTCGAACACTGAAGCTTTCTTT.